This TCR beta chain was identified during a study of blood T cell repertoires in COVID-19. Sequenced by immunoSEQ multiplex PCR; TCRdb stores in-frame clones only, minus some. This table holds tens of thousands of clones, about 80% found once. Germline CDR1 reads KGHSH; CDR2 reads LQKENI. The CDR3 spans 13 residues. The germline V and J ends were trimmed by 3 bases and 5 bases, with 10 bases remaining between them. This clone has just one count. Material for sequencing was peripheral blood. The origin of this receptor is a human donor in a cohort sampled during active COVID-19. The V call is TRBV18, the J call TRBJ2-5, with D uncertain. The DNA of the CDR3 is TGTGCCAGCTCACCTCGTGAGAGGGAGACCCAGTACTTC. It yields the protein CASSPRERETQYF.